The 13 T cell receptor beta chains below come from one sample, sequenced in a study of breast tumors, draining lymph nodes, adjacent tissues. Each CDR3 protein gets one entry after TCRdb re-called the multiplex PCR reads with MiXCR. Found here are 90,000 to 120,000 distinct CDR3 sequences, around 21% of them singletons; the top ten hold 1% to 1.5%. The lymph nodes were axillary draining lymph nodes from breast cancer patients. The sample consisted of axillary lymph node tissue. The receptors were sampled from a female donor with breast cancer. Some clones in this sample may be carry-over from other donors' samples.

This clonotype was observed many times. The V gene is TRBV20-1, the J gene TRBJ2-7; a possible D gene is TRBD2 (6 bases). The V end lost 0 bases, the J end lost 7 bases, and 10 bases lay between the germline ends. From germline, CDR1 is DFQATT and CDR2 SNEGSKA (reference sequence). The CDR3 loop spans 12 amino acids. The CDR3 spells CSAREGGVEQYF. In DNA form, the CDR3 reads TGCAGTGCTAGAGAAGGAGGGGTTGAGCAGTACTTC.

A word on this clonotype: The junction and the germline gene differ at one end; a read error may be behind it. V and J are TRBV7-8 and TRBJ2-7; 8 bases are a match to TRBD1. CDR1 and CDR2 from the germline V gene are SGHVS and FQNEAQ. CDR3 size: 14 residues. The CDR3 DNA follows: TGTGCCAGCAGCCCAGACAGGGGTACTTCGAAGCAGTATTTC. Protein sequence: CASSPDRGTSKQYF.

This clonotype was recorded many times. The rearrangement links TRBV19 to TRBJ2-7; D not certain. V shed 5 bases and J shed 10 bases, with 15 bases lying between them. CDR1 is LNHDA, CDR2 SQIVND, per germline (reference sequence). This CDR3 contains 12 residues. CDR3 bases: TGTGCCAGTAGTTTACCGGGCAAACCCCAGTACTTC. Protein sequence: CASSLPGKPQYF.

A note on this clonotype: A much larger clone sits a single nucleotide away, making a read error possible. This chain uses TRBV30 with TRBJ1-6; D gene unclear. Between the trimmed V and J ends, which lost 3 bases and 14 bases, there was a span of 20 bases. In germline, CDR1 is GTSNPN, CDR2 SVGIG (reference sequence). The CDR3 extends over 14 amino acids. DNA for the CDR3: TGTGCCTGGAGGACCTGGGCCACTAATTCGGCCCTCCACTTT. Amino acids: CAWRTWATNSALHF.

Many counts were recorded for this clonotype. The rearrangement links TRBV7-2 to TRBJ1-6; D gene ambiguous. The V gene lost 0 bases and the J gene lost 0 bases, with 9 bases spanning the gap. The CDR3 loop spans 17 amino acids. Germline V gives CDR1 SGHTA, CDR2 FQGNSA. The CDR3 is CASSLATVSSYNSPLHF. The CDR3 DNA reads TGTGCCAGCAGCTTAGCTACGGTCAGCTCCTATAATTCACCCCTCCACTTT. Filled out from reference TRBV7-2 and TRBJ1-6, the complete variable domain reads GAGVSQSPSNKVTEKGKDVELRCDPISGHTALYWYRQSLGQGLEFLIYFQGNSAPDKSGLPSDRFSAERTGGSVSTLTIQRTQQEDSAVYLCASSLATVSSYNSPLHFGNGTRLTVT.

This clonotype was recorded many times. V and J are TRBV20-1 and TRBJ1-5; D perhaps matches TRBD1 (5 bases). CDR1 and CDR2 (germline): DFQATT, SNEGSKA (reference sequence). Trimming cost V 6 bases and J 4 bases, with 10 bases left between them. The CDR3 sequence is 12 residues long. In DNA form, the CDR3 reads TGCAGTGCAATGGACAAGAATCAGCCCCAGCATTTT. Its protein product is CSAMDKNQPQHF.

This CDR3 is CASSPFQRGGQETQYF. The DNA of the CDR3 is TGTGCCAGCAGCCCCTTCCAGCGGGGGGGCCAAGAGACCCAGTACTTC. The chain links TRBV9 to TRBJ2-5; 10 bases map to TRBD2. This CDR3 has 16 residues. The germline V gene has CDR1 SGDLS and CDR2 YYNGEE. The J segment lost 1 base and the V segment lost 4 bases, leaving 7 bases of the junction unmatched.

The gene calls are TRBV18 and TRBJ1-4; 8 positions match TRBD1. CDR3 length: 15 amino acids. CDR1 KGHSH and CDR2 LQKENI come from the germline V gene. The V gene end was trimmed by 1 base and the J gene end by 7 bases; junction bases not matched to a gene: 5. CDR3 region: CASSPQGGTGEKLFF. The CDR3 nucleotides read TGTGCCAGCTCACCACAAGGGGGGACAGGTGAAAAACTGTTTTTT.

Many counts were recorded for this clonotype. The chain links TRBV7-9 to TRBJ2-7; 10 bases line up with TRBD2. The CDR3 is 16 residues long. The germline CDR1 and CDR2 sequences are SEHNR and FQNEAQ (reference sequence). The J segment lost 3 bases and the V segment lost 5 bases, leaving 10 bases of the junction unmatched. CDR3 in amino acids: CASSPLGTSDYYEQYF. The CDR3 DNA reads as TGTGCCAGCAGCCCATTAGGGACTAGCGATTACTACGAGCAGTACTTC.

In the case of this clonotype: Given a much more abundant clone one base away, this may be a read error. The CDR3 sequence: CASSLDSRGGTDTQHF. The CDR3 DNA follows: TGCGCCAGCAGCTTGGATTCCAGGGGGGGCACAGATACGCAGCATTTT. This sequence joins TRBV5-1 and TRBJ2-3; 7 bases fit TRBD1. The end of the DNA is better explained by TRBJ1-5, so the J call may be wrong. The CDR3 has 16 amino acids. Germline V gene lookup returns CDR1 SGHRS and CDR2 YFSETQ.

This chain connects TRBV13 to TRBJ2-7, with 11 bases that match TRBD1. Germline V gives CDR1 PRHDT, CDR2 FYEKMQ (reference sequence). The CDR3 loop spans 13 amino acids. V dropped 7 bases and J dropped 3; count of bases not matched to a gene: 2. The chain's CDR3 is CASTGQGVYEQYF. Written as DNA, the CDR3 is TGTGCCAGCACGGGACAGGGGGTCTACGAGCAGTACTTC.

This clonotype was seen many times. The chain couples TRBV30 to TRBJ1-5, with D perhaps matching TRBD1 (5 bases). Deletions cut 2 bases from V and 6 bases from J, with 11 bases between. CDR1 and CDR2 from the germline V gene are GTSNPN and SVGIG (reference sequence). The CDR3 loop spans 13 amino acids. The CDR3 nucleotides are TGTGCCTGGAGTCGGGGGACGGGTCAGCCCCAGCATTTT. It codes for CAWSRGTGQPQHF. Looking up the rest from reference TRBV30 and TRBJ1-5 gives the full variable domain: SQTIHQWPATLVQPVGSPLSLECTVEGTSNPNLYWYRQAAGRGLQLLFYSVGIGQISSEVPQNLSASRPQDRQFILSSKKLLLSDSGFYLCAWSRGTGQPQHFGDGTRLSIL.

This clonotype was counted at least ten times. This rearrangement joins TRBV29-1 to TRBJ2-7; 13 bases align to TRBD2. Germline CDR1 and CDR2: SQVTM and ANQGSEA. J was trimmed by 6 bases and V by 7 bases; bases with no gene match: 3. The CDR3 contains 12 residues. In nucleotides, the CDR3 is TGCAGCGCCGGGACTAGCGGGATCGAGCAGTACTTC. Encoded protein: CSAGTSGIEQYF.